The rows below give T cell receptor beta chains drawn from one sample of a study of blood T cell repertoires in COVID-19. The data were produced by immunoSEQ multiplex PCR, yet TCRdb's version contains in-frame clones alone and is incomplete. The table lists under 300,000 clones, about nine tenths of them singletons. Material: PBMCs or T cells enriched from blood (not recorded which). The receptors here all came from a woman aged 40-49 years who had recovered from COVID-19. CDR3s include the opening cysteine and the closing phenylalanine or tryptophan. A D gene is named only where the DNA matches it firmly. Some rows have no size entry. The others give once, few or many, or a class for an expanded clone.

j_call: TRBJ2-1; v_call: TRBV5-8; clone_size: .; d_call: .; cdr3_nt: TGTGCCAGCAGCTTGAGACAGTTCAGCTCCTACAATGAGCAGTTCTTC; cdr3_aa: CASSLRQFSSYNEQFF
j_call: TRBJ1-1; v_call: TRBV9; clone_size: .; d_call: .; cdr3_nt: TGTGCCAGCAGCGTAGACGGCACTGAAGCTTTCTTT; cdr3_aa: CASSVDGTEAFF
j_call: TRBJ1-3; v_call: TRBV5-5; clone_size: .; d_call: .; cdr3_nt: TGTGCCAGCAGCTTCGACAGCCTCTCTGGAAACACCATATATTTT; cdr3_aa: CASSFDSLSGNTIYF
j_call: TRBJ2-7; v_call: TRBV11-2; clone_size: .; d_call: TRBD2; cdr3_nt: TGTGCCAGCAGCTTAGAACCCCCTCTAGCGGAGATCCCCTACGAGCAGTACTTC; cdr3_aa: CASSLEPPLAEIPYEQYF
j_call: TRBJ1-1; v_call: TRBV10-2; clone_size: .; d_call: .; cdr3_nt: TGCGCCAGCATTCGGGGTTCGAACACTGAAGCTTTCTTT; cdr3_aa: CASIRGSNTEAFF
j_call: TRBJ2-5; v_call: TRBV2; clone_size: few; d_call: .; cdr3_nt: TGTGCCAGCAGTGGCCAGACTCACCAAGAGACCCAGTACTTC; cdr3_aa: CASSGQTHQETQYF
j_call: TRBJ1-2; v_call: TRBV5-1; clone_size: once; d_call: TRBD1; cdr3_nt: TGCGCCAGCAGCCCCGCATTAGAGAGGGGGCTTGGCTACACCTTC; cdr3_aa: CASSPALERGLGYTF
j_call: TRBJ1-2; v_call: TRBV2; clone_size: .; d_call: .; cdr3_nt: TGTGCCAGCATGAGGGACATAGGGCTGGATGGCTACACCTTC; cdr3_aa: CASMRDIGLDGYTF
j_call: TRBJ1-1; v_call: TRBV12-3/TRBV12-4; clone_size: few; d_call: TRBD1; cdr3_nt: TGTGCCAGCAGTCCGGGACAGATCAGTGAGGCTTTCTTT; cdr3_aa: CASSPGQISEAFF
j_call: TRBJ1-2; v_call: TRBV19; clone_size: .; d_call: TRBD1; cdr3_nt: TGTGCCAGTAGTCCAGACAGGGGGCCGAGCTACACCTTC; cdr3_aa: CASSPDRGPSYTF
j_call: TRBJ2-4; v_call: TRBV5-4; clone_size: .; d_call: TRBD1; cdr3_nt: TGTGCCAGCAGCTTGGTGGGACAGGGTCAAAACATTCAGTACTTC; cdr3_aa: CASSLVGQGQNIQYF
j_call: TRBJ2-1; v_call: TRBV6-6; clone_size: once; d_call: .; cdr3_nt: TGTGCCAGCAGTTACTCGGGAGACAATGAGCAGTTCTTC; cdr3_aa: CASSYSGDNEQFF
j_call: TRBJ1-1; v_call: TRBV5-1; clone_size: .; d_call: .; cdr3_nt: TGCGCCAGCAGCTCGGGACTGCTGAACACTGAAGCTTTCTTT; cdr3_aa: CASSSGLLNTEAFF
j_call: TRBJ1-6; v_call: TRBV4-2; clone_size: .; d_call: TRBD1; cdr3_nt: TGTGCCAGCAGCCAGGACAGGGGATTAGATTCACCCCTCCACTTT; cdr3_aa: CASSQDRGLDSPLHF
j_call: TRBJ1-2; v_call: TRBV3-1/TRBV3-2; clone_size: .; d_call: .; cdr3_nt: TGTGCCAGCAGCCGACGGGAGGCTGCTAACTATGGCTACACCTTC; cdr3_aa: CASSRREAANYGYTF
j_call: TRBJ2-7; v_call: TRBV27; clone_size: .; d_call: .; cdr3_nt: TGTGCCAGCATCCGAGGAAGGCCCTTCCACGAGCAGTACTTC; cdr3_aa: CASIRGRPFHEQYF
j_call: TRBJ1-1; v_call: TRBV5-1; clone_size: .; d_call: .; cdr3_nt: TGCGCCAGCAGCCTGACACCGCCCTTAGAAGCTTTCTTT; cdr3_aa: CASSLTPPLEAFF
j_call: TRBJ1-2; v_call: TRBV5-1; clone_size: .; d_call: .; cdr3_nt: TGCGCCAGCAGCTTGGAAACAGTCAACTATGGCTACACCTTC; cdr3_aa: CASSLETVNYGYTF
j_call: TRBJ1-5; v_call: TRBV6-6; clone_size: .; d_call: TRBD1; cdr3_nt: TGTGCCAGCAGTATCCAGGGGACAGGGGGCGGTCAGCCCCAGCATTTT; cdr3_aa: CASSIQGTGGGQPQHF
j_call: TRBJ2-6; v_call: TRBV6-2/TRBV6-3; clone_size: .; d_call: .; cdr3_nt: TGTGCCAGCAGTTCATCAGGTTCTGGGGCCAACGTCCTGACTTTC; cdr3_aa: CASSSSGSGANVLTF
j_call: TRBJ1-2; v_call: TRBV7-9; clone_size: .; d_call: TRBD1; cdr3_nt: TGTGCCAGCAGCTTCGGAGGGGGCAGGGACTATGGCTACACCTTC; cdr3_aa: CASSFGGGRDYGYTF
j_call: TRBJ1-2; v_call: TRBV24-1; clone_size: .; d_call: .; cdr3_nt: TGTGCCACCAGTGATCCGAACGGAGGAGGCTACACCTTC; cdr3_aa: CATSDPNGGGYTF
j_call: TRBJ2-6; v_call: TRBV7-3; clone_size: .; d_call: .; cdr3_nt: TGTGCCAGCAGCTTAACGGGAGCGGGCTCTGGGGCCAACGTCCTGACTTTC; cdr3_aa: CASSLTGAGSGANVLTF
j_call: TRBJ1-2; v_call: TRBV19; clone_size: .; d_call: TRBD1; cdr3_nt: TGTGCCAGTAATCCGACAGGGGGCAGCTATGGCTACACCTTC; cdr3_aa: CASNPTGGSYGYTF
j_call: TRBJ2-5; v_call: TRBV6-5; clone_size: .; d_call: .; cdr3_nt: TGTGCCAGCAGTTACTCGAGAACAGCCCAAGAGACCCAGTACTTC; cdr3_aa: CASSYSRTAQETQYF
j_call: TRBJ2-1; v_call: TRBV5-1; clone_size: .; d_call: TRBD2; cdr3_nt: TGCGCCAGCACCCCCCGGACTAGCGGGAGTGAGAGTGAGCAGTTCTTC; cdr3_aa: CASTPRTSGSESEQFF
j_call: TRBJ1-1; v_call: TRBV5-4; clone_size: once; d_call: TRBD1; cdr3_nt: TGTGCCAGCAGCTTGTGGAGGACAGGGGACACTGAAGCTTTCTTT; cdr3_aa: CASSLWRTGDTEAFF
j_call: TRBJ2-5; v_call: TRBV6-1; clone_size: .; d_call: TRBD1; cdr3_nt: TGTGCCAGCAGTGACAGGGGGTTCCTTCGGAGTGACTTC; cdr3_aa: CASSDRGFLRSDF
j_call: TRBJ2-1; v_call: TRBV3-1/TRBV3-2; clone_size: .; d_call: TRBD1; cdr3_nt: TGTGCCAGCAGCCAAGATTTCGGGGACAGGGATGAGCAGTTCTTC; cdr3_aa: CASSQDFGDRDEQFF